These 9 T cell receptor beta chains share one sample of origin, sequenced in a study of T cells in Graves' hyperthyroidism and ophthalmopathy. Researchers took RNA transcripts and amplified the TCR beta CDR3 regions from them. In the first-round RT-PCR of the TCR CDR3, the HTBI primer set was used. TCRdb called the multiplex PCR reads again in MiXCR, with one record for every CDR3 protein. The data hold about 700,000 distinct CDR3 sequences, with approximately 42% observed a single time. Source material: peripheral blood or thyroid tissue (not recorded which). These receptors all stem from an adult man with Graves' disease, either hyperthyroidism or ophthalmopathy (not recorded which).

The rearrangement joins TRBV15 to TRBJ1-2; D is undetermined. The ends were cut back, 5 bases at V and 4 bases at J, with 20 bases in the middle. Germline V gene data show CDR1 as LNHNV and CDR2 as YYDKDF (reference sequence). The CDR3 totals 16 residues. The CDR3 sequence is CATSGGLGGSSYGYTF. CDR3 DNA: TGTGCCACCAGCGGCGGACTTGGAGGGTCGTCCTATGGCTACACCTTC.

The chain couples TRBV19 to TRBJ1-3, with TRBD1 matching over 9 bases. This CDR3 contains 16 residues. Germline V gene lookup returns CDR1 LNHDA and CDR2 SQIVND (reference sequence). V lost 3 bases to trimming and J lost 1 base; unmatched junction nucleotides: 4. CDR3 DNA sequence: TGTGCCAGTAGTATGAAGGGGACAGGGTCTGGAAACACCATATATTTT. Encoded protein: CASSMKGTGSGNTIYF.

This rearrangement joins TRBV6-1 to TRBJ1-2, with a tentative D call TRBD1 (5 bases). Per the germline V gene, CDR1 is MNHNS and CDR2 is SASEGT. V shed 5 bases and J shed 5 bases, with 21 bases lying between them. This CDR3 is built from 16 residues. CDR3 coding DNA: TGTGCCAGCAGTCCGACCGGAGCAGGGTCGGAATATGGCTACACCTTC. This translates into CASSPTGAGSEYGYTF.

The rearrangement links TRBV2 to TRBJ1-4, with D uncertain. The CDR3 has 15 amino acids. Trimming removed 5 bases from V and 0 bases from J, with 10 bases in between. CDR1 and CDR2 from the germline V gene are SNHLY and FYNNEI. In nucleotides, the CDR3 is TGTGCCAGCAGTAAGGGAGATGCAACTAATGAAAAACTGTTTTTT. Amino acid sequence: CASSKGDATNEKLFF.

This chain links TRBV11-2 with TRBJ2-7; tentatively, D is TRBD1 (5 bases). Germline lookup yields CDR1 SGHAT and CDR2 FQNNGV. V was pared by 4 bases and J by 5 bases, with 12 bases between. The length of the CDR3 is 13 residues. CDR3 coding DNA: TGTGCCAGCAGCTCCAGACAAGGGGACGAGCAGTACTTC. Amino acid sequence: CASSSRQGDEQYF.

A note on this clonotype: Since a much larger clone is just one base distant, this may be a read error. The chain links TRBV20-1 to TRBJ2-7, with D perhaps being TRBD1 or TRBD2 (5 bases each). Germline lookup yields CDR1 DFQATT and CDR2 SNEGSKA (reference sequence). The CDR3 totals 14 residues. CDR3 sequence reads: CCASDGTPSNEQYF. The CDR3, as DNA: TGCTGTGCTAGTGACGGGACCCCGAGCAACGAGCAGTACTTC.

This clonotype was found a few times. This chain uses TRBV7-6 with TRBJ1-5, with D unclear. This CDR3 region has 9 residues. Trimming pared 3 bases from V and 13 bases from J, leaving 4 bases between. Germline CDR1 reads SGHVS; CDR2 reads FNYEAQ. CDR3 DNA: TGTGCCAGCAGCTTGTCACAGCATTTT. Translation gives CASSLSQHF.

The chain carries TRBV2 and TRBJ1-4; 8 nucleotides agree with TRBD1. The germline V gene encodes CDR1 SNHLY and CDR2 FYNNEI. With 8 bases clipped from V and 7 bases from J, the junction kept 12 bases outside the gene matches. This CDR3 region has 15 residues. The CDR3 sequence: CASEPTGGITEKLFF. CDR3 nucleotide sequence: TGTGCCAGCGAGCCAACAGGGGGTATCACTGAAAAACTGTTTTTT.

This clonotype was picked up many times. V and J are TRBV24-1 and TRBJ1-5; D unresolved. V was clipped by 4 bases and J by 0 bases, with 6 bases between them. The CDR3 contains 14 residues. CDR1 is KGHDR, CDR2 SFDVKD, per germline. CDR3 sequence (DNA): TGTGCCACCAGTGAACCTATTAGCAATCAGCCCCAGCATTTT. This encodes CATSEPISNQPQHF.